Shown below are 28 T cell receptor beta chains from a single sample sequenced in a study of Ad26.COV2.S vaccination and SARS-CoV-2 variants. Treatment defined: around 19 received Ad26.COV2.S at low or high dose, single or two shots; about 5 received placebo; per-sample allocation not given. Sampling took place 63 days after the first vaccine or placebo injection. Clones were read by immunoSEQ multiplex PCR, and TCRdb kept only the in-frame ones, dropping some. The sample has under 550,000 clones; around 89% are singletons. The source was peripheral blood, collected in a trial of Ad26.COV2.S vaccine versus placebo. Source of these receptors: a person between 18 and 65 years old who received the Ad26.COV2.S COVID-19 vaccine or a placebo.

The rearrangement links TRBV4-3 to TRBJ2-6, with D unclear. Germline CDR1 reads LGHNA; CDR2 reads YSLEER. The length of the CDR3 is 13 residues. The germline V and J ends were trimmed by 4 bases and 1 base, with 2 bases remaining between them. CDR3 in amino acids: CASSPSGANVLTF. The CDR3 nucleotides read TGCGCCAGCAGCCCTTCTGGGGCCAACGTCCTGACTTTC.

The V call is TRBV30, the J call TRBJ1-6; D is perhaps TRBD1 (6 bases). This CDR3 has 12 amino acids. Trimming removed 7 bases at V and 4 bases at J, with 8 bases between. CDR1 is GTSNPN, CDR2 SVGIG, per germline (reference sequence). The CDR3 region has the DNA TGTGCCTCCGGACAGTATAATTCACCCCTCCACTTT. As protein: CASGQYNSPLHF.

The CDR3: CASSLAAPGETQYF. CDR3 DNA: TGTGCCAGCAGCTTGGCGGCACCGGGAGAGACCCAGTACTTC. This chain uses TRBV5-4 with TRBJ2-5, with D unresolved. Germline V gene sequence: CDR1 SGHNT, CDR2 YYREEE (reference sequence). The CDR3 covers 14 residues. Trimming cost V 0 bases and J 4 bases, with 10 bases left between them.

V is TRBV5-1 and J is TRBJ2-2; TRBD2 agrees at 8 bases. Germline loops: CDR1 SGHRS, CDR2 YFSETQ. V lost 2 bases, J lost 4 bases, and 7 bases stayed unmatched. This CDR3 region has 16 residues. CDR3 bases: TGCGCCAGCAGCTTACGGGGGGGCCAAAGCACCGGGGAGCTGTTTTTT. Protein sequence: CASSLRGGQSTGELFF.

A single count supports this clone. This chain joins TRBV6-4 and TRBJ2-7; 7 nucleotides agree with TRBD1. After removal of 7 bases from V and 2 bases from J, the junction contained 2 bases not matched to a gene. Germline lookup yields CDR1 MRHNA and CDR2 SNTAGT. This CDR3 region has 12 residues. The CDR3 here is CASKDRTYEQYF. The CDR3 coding sequence is TGTGCCAGCAAGGACAGGACCTACGAGCAGTACTTC.

The chain couples TRBV12-3 or TRBV12-4 to TRBJ2-7; D is undetermined. V lost 6 bases and J 3 bases, leaving 12 bases between the germline ends. The CDR3 consists of 13 residues. The CDR3 sequence: CASSQRVNYEQYF. The CDR3 nucleotides are TGTGCCAGCAGCCAAAGGGTAAACTACGAGCAGTACTTC.

This clone was observed a single time. V and J are TRBV6-2 or TRBV6-3 and TRBJ1-6; 10 bases fit TRBD1. The CDR3 contains 15 residues. Germline assignment: CDR1 MNHEY and CDR2 SVGEGT. J lost 9 bases, V lost 3 bases, and 5 bases had no gene match. The CDR3 DNA follows: TGTGCCAGCAGTTATACCGGGACAGGGGTTTCACCCCTCCACTTT. Amino acids: CASSYTGTGVSPLHF.

The chain has TRBV7-2 and TRBJ1-2; D perhaps matches TRBD1 (6 bases). Trimming cost V 3 bases and J 4 bases, with 15 bases left between them. Germline CDR1 reads SGHTA; CDR2 reads FQGNSA. The CDR3 consists of 15 residues. CDR3 sequence reads: CASSLVHGTTYGYTF. The CDR3 region has the DNA TGTGCCAGCAGCTTGGTCCACGGGACAACCTATGGCTACACCTTC. The whole variable domain, filled in from reference TRBV7-2 and TRBJ1-2, reads GAGVSQSPSNKVTEKGKDVELRCDPISGHTALYWYRQSLGQGLEFLIYFQGNSAPDKSGLPSDRFSAERTGGSVSTLTIQRTQQEDSAVYLCASSLVHGTTYGYTFGSGTRLTVV.

The chain carries TRBV5-5 and TRBJ2-1, with D possibly TRBD2 on 5 matching bases. Looked up from germline, CDR1 is SGHKS and CDR2 is YYEKEE (reference sequence). This CDR3 region has 13 residues. Trimming left V 3 bases short and J 9 bases short, with 13 bases between. This CDR3 is CASSSLLVGEQFF. The DNA of the CDR3 is TGTGCCAGCAGCTCCTTACTAGTCGGTGAGCAGTTCTTC.

The genes are TRBV27 and TRBJ2-7; TRBD1 matches 10 bases. Germline V gene lookup returns CDR1 MNHEY and CDR2 SMNVEV (reference sequence). The trim removed 3 bases at V and 2 bases at J, leaving 10 bases unmatched. The CDR3 extends over 17 amino acids. This CDR3 is CASSFRGTGDPAYEQYF. The DNA for the CDR3 is TGTGCCAGCAGTTTCCGGGGGACAGGGGATCCGGCCTACGAGCAGTACTTC.

The V call is TRBV19, the J call TRBJ1-2; TRBD1 is a possible D gene (5 bases). This CDR3 contains 14 residues. Looked up from germline, CDR1 is LNHDA and CDR2 is SQIVND (reference sequence). V lost 4 bases and J 4 bases, leaving 13 bases between the germline ends. This CDR3 reads CASSRQTSAYGYTF. In DNA, the CDR3 is TGTGCCAGTAGTAGACAGACTTCTGCCTATGGCTACACCTTC.

V usage is TRBV6-5 and J usage is TRBJ2-1; tentative D call: TRBD1 (6 bases). The length of the CDR3 is 15 residues. The germline CDR1 and CDR2 sequences are MNHEY and SVGAGI. V was pared by 2 bases and J by 0 bases, with 8 bases between. The CDR3 DNA reads as TGTGCCAGCAGTTACACAGGGAGCTCCTACAATGAGCAGTTCTTC. Translation: CASSYTGSSYNEQFF.

The J gene is TRBJ2-1, the V gene TRBV19; TRBD2 agrees at 8 bases. The CDR3 totals 14 residues. Germline CDR1 LNHDA, CDR2 SQIVND (reference sequence). V lost 3 bases, J lost 5 bases, and 3 bases stayed unmatched. The CDR3 sequence is CASSIGGVHNEQFF. The DNA of the CDR3 is TGTGCCAGTAGTATCGGGGGGGTCCACAATGAGCAGTTCTTC.

This chain links TRBV3-1 (or the pseudogene TRBV3-2) with TRBJ2-1; possibly TRBD1 for D (6 bases). This CDR3 region has 15 residues. The V end was cut by 4 bases, the J end by 8 bases, with 18 bases between. Germline V gene sequence: CDR1 LGHDT, CDR2 YNNKEL (reference sequence). CDR3 sequence: CASSPYGTTPHEQFF. The DNA of the CDR3 is TGTGCCAGCAGCCCCTACGGGACAACCCCCCATGAGCAGTTCTTC.

The rearrangement links TRBV28 to TRBJ1-1; D might be TRBD1 (5 bases). The CDR3 length is 12 residues. Germline CDR1 and CDR2: MDHEN and SYDVKM. Trimming removed 3 bases at V and 11 bases at J, with 13 bases between. The CDR3 DNA reads TGTGCCAGCAGTTTTCCGGGGCCCGGGGCTTTCTTT. Translation: CASSFPGPGAFF.

This clone came up once. The chain uses TRBV3-1 (or the pseudogene TRBV3-2) and TRBJ1-2, with D unresolved. The CDR3 spans 13 residues. Looked up from germline, CDR1 is LGHDT and CDR2 is YNNKEL (reference sequence). Trimming left V 1 base short and J 5 bases short, with 8 bases between. The CDR3: CASSQVRPYGYTF. DNA of the CDR3: TGTGCCAGCAGCCAAGTGCGCCCATATGGCTACACCTTC.

V and J are TRBV4-2 and TRBJ2-5, with D possibly being TRBD1 (5 bases). Germline lookup yields CDR1 LGHNA and CDR2 YNFKEQ. This CDR3 has 14 residues. Deletions cut 1 base from V and 1 base from J, with 7 bases between. CDR3 in DNA: TGTGCCAGCAGCCAAGGCAGGGTCCAAGAGACCCAGTACTTC. This gives the protein CASSQGRVQETQYF.

This clone was counted once. The chain has TRBV7-3 and TRBJ2-1; TRBD1 matches 7 bases. Germline loops: CDR1 SGHTA, CDR2 FQGTGA. V trimming: 5 bases; J trimming: 8 bases; junction bases outside the gene matches: 3. This CDR3 is 12 amino acids long. CDR3 nucleotide sequence: TGTGCCAGCAGCCCTCAGGGGGATGAGCAGTTCTTC. This sequence encodes CASSPQGDEQFF.

V and J are TRBV5-4 and TRBJ2-7; D tentatively fits TRBD1 or TRBD2 (6 bases each). V shed 0 bases and J shed 4 bases, with 17 bases lying between them. The CDR3 spans 16 residues. CDR1 and CDR2 from the germline V gene are SGHNT and YYREEE (reference sequence). The chain's CDR3 is CASSLEGGGVIYEQYF. The CDR3 DNA reads as TGTGCCAGCAGCTTGGAGGGGGGCGGGGTCATTTACGAGCAGTACTTC.

The chain links TRBV7-2 to TRBJ2-3; D gene unclear. This CDR3 spans 14 amino acids. Trimming stripped 3 bases from V and 1 base from J, with 8 bases between. In germline, CDR1 is SGHTA, CDR2 FQGNSA. The CDR3 loop reads CASSLQRGTDTQYF. DNA of the CDR3: TGTGCCAGCAGCTTGCAACGAGGCACAGATACGCAGTATTTT.

This chain joins TRBV5-1 and TRBJ1-2, with 7 bases matching TRBD1. With 6 bases clipped from V and 8 bases from J, the junction kept 19 bases outside the gene matches. CDR3 length: 16 residues. Germline-derived CDR1 and CDR2 are SGHRS and YFSETQ. Here the CDR3 DNA reads TGCGCCAGCAACCTTGACAGGGATCTCCGTTCGGGCGGCTACACCTTC. Its translation: CASNLDRDLRSGGYTF.

The V gene is TRBV4-3, the J gene TRBJ2-7, with a tentative D call TRBD1 (5 bases). The CDR3 has 18 residues. Between the trimmed V and J ends, which lost 3 bases and 6 bases, there was a span of 27 bases. Germline lookup yields CDR1 LGHNA and CDR2 YSLEER. CDR3 protein: CASSHSWGRVRPVCEQYF. The CDR3 DNA reads as TGCGCCAGCAGCCATAGCTGGGGCCGGGTGCGCCCGGTTTGCGAGCAGTACTTC.

The gene calls are TRBV9 and TRBJ2-3; D is possibly TRBD1 (7 bases). The CDR3 runs to 16 residues. V was shortened by 0 bases and J by 2 bases, with 13 bases between the two germline ends. Germline assignment: CDR1 SGDLS and CDR2 YYNGEE. CDR3 protein: CASSVGGRGATDTQYF. Written as DNA, the CDR3 is TGTGCCAGCAGCGTAGGGGGCAGGGGGGCCACAGATACGCAGTATTTT.

As DNA, the CDR3 is TGTGCCAGCAGCTTAGGCGGGGGAACCTACAATGAGCAGTTCTTC. Translation: CASSLGGGTYNEQFF. V usage is TRBV7-3 and J usage is TRBJ2-1; 7 bases line up with TRBD2. This CDR3 is 15 amino acids long. The germline CDR1 and CDR2 sequences are SGHTA and FQGTGA. The V and J ends lost 2 bases and 2 bases, in that order; junction bases with no gene match: 3.

The CDR3 coding sequence is TGTGCCAGCTCACCAGCACTGGACTATGGCTACACCTTC. It codes for CASSPALDYGYTF. The rearrangement links TRBV18 to TRBJ1-2; D is unclear. Germline values: CDR1 KGHSH, CDR2 LQKENI. V was trimmed by 2 bases and J by 3 bases, leaving 7 bases between them. The length of the CDR3 is 13 residues.

This chain connects TRBV21-1 to TRBJ1-2. TRBV21-1 is noted as a pseudogene. The CDR3 extends over 14 amino acids. CDR3 nucleotide sequence: TGTGCCAGCAGCTTCCACAGGGAGGAGGGGGGCTACACCTTC. This gives the protein CASSFHREEGGYTF.

The chain joins TRBV6-4 to TRBJ1-1, with 7 bases lining up with TRBD1. Germline CDR1 is MRHNA and CDR2 is SNTAGT. The CDR3 totals 14 residues. V lost 4 bases and J lost 2; bases outside the gene matches: 4. CDR3 loop: CASSAGTANTEAFF. The CDR3 DNA reads as TGTGCCAGCAGTGCCGGGACAGCAAACACTGAAGCTTTCTTT.

The chain employs TRBV5-4 and TRBJ2-5; perhaps TRBD1 as D (6 bases). The V and J ends lost 1 base and 4 bases respectively, with 11 bases between them. Germline V gene sequence: CDR1 SGHNT, CDR2 YYREEE (reference sequence). This CDR3 has 14 amino acids. This CDR3 reads CASSLRAGAETQYF. The CDR3 DNA reads as TGTGCCAGCAGCTTGAGGGCAGGGGCAGAGACCCAGTACTTC. Complete variable domain (other parts from reference TRBV5-4 and TRBJ2-5): ETGVTQSPTHLIKTRGQQVTLRCSSQSGHNTVSWYQQALGQGPQFIFQYYREEENGRGNFPPRFSGLQFPNYSSELNVNALELDDSALYLCASSLRAGAETQYFGPGTRLLVL.